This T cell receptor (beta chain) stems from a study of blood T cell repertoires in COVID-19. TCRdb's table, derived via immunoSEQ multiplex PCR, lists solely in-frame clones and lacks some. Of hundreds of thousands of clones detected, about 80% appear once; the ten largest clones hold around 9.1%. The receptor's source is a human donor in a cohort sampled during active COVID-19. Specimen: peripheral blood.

Here the CDR3 DNA reads TGTGCCAGCAGCACCCGGACTAGCAAGAAGGAGACCCAGTACTTC. Its protein is CASSTRTSKKETQYF. J is TRBJ2-5 and V is TRBV5-4; 8 bases agree with TRBD2. The ends lost 4 bases at V and 5 bases at J; junction bases unmatched: 10. Germline assignment: CDR1 SGHNT and CDR2 YYREEE (reference sequence). This CDR3 is 15 amino acids long.